The 9 T cell receptor beta chains below were found in one sample sequenced in a study of cytomegalovirus exposure and HLA in healthy donors. PCR amplification relied on 60 Vbeta primers (plus 13 Jbeta primers). Here immunoSEQ multiplex PCR was the method, and the copy in TCRdb shows in-frame clones only, minus some. There are about 150,000 clones in the sample; roughly 82% occur only once, and 3% to 4% lies in the top ten. The sample consisted of PBMCs. The receptors were gathered from a male donor in good health and CMV-seronegative.

The V gene is TRBV6-4, the J gene TRBJ2-6; 9 bases are a match to TRBD2. This CDR3 spans 17 amino acids. Germline V gene lookup returns CDR1 MRHNA and CDR2 SNTAGT. J was trimmed by 2 bases and V by 2 bases; bases with no gene match: 4. The CDR3 nucleotides read TGTGCCAGCAGTGACGAAGCGGGAGGCACTGGGGCCAACGTCCTGACTTTC. Translated, it gives CASSDEAGGTGANVLTF.

The chain couples TRBV5-1 to TRBJ2-1, with D maybe TRBD2 (6 bases). This CDR3 spans 17 amino acids. V was clipped by 1 base and J by 0 bases, with 14 bases between them. CDR1 and CDR2 from the germline V gene are SGHRS and YFSETQ. The CDR3 sequence is CASSLLAGRSSYNEQFF. The CDR3 DNA reads as TGCGCCAGCAGCTTGTTGGCAGGGAGGAGCTCCTACAATGAGCAGTTCTTC.

The chain has TRBV25-1 and TRBJ2-7; D is possibly TRBD1 (5 bases). Germline V CDR1 and CDR2: MGHDK, SYGVNS. The CDR3 contains 15 residues. The ends were cut back, 2 bases at V and 5 bases at J, with 16 bases in the middle. The CDR3 nucleotides are TGTGCCAGCAGTGAAGTCCAGGGTAGGGTCAACGAGCAGTACTTC. Translating it yields CASSEVQGRVNEQYF.

The chain has TRBV27 and TRBJ2-7, with a weak D call TRBD1 (5 bases). Trimming removed 1 base from V and 2 bases from J, with 9 bases in between. This CDR3 is built from 14 residues. Germline V gene sequence: CDR1 MNHEY, CDR2 SMNVEV (reference sequence). The CDR3 DNA sequence: TGTGCCAGCAGTTTATACAGGACGACCTACGAGCAGTACTTC. Translation gives CASSLYRTTYEQYF.

The rearrangement links TRBV6-1 to TRBJ1-2, with TRBD1 matching 8 bases. Germline values: CDR1 MNHNS, CDR2 SASEGT. Trimming took 2 bases from V and 7 from J; bases not matched to a gene: 3. This CDR3 region has 13 residues. CDR3 loop: CASSEQGALGYTF. The CDR3 DNA is TGTGCCAGCAGTGAACAGGGGGCGCTTGGCTACACCTTC.

The chain is built from TRBV27 and TRBJ1-1; 7 nucleotides line up with TRBD1. After removal of 5 bases from V and 0 bases from J, the junction contained 6 bases not matched to a gene. The CDR3 length is 15 residues. Germline V gene lookup returns CDR1 MNHEY and CDR2 SMNVEV (reference sequence). In DNA, the CDR3 is TGTGCCAGCAGTCCATTACAGGGGATGAACACTGAAGCTTTCTTT. As protein: CASSPLQGMNTEAFF.

The chain recombines TRBV6-6 with TRBJ2-1; no definite D call. Germline values: CDR1 MNHNY, CDR2 SVGAGI (reference sequence). V was cut by 0 bases and J by 8 bases, with 17 bases left in between. CDR3 length equals 16 residues. DNA of the CDR3: TGTGCCAGCAGTTACTCGAGTCGCTCTCCCGGGTATGAGCAGTTCTTC. It codes for CASSYSSRSPGYEQFF.

Remarks on this clone: The sample holds other DNA sequences that translate to the same CDR3. Here the CDR3 reads CASSLRQGRSNSPLHF. DNA for the CDR3: TGTGCCAGCAGCTTACGGCAGGGTAGAAGTAATTCACCCCTCCACTTT. J is TRBJ1-6 and V is TRBV7-8; D perhaps matches TRBD1 (5 bases). The length of the CDR3 is 16 residues. The germline V gene encodes CDR1 SGHVS and CDR2 FQNEAQ. Trimming cost V 2 bases and J 6 bases, with 14 bases left between them.

The V call is TRBV4-2, the J call TRBJ2-7; TRBD1 might be the D (6 bases). Between the trimmed V and J ends, which lost 0 bases and 7 bases, there was a span of 10 bases. Per germline, CDR1 LGHNA and CDR2 YNFKEQ. This CDR3 contains 13 residues. CDR3 region: CASSQEFRGEQYF. DNA of the CDR3: TGTGCCAGCAGCCAAGAATTTAGGGGGGAGCAGTACTTC.